This TCR beta chain was found in a study of breast tumors, draining lymph nodes, adjacent tissues. The study, taken as a whole, reports: Compared with lymph nodes, tumors were less diverse; compared with nontumor tissue, more. Findings are consistent with lymph node origin and intratumoral expansion of most tumor T cells.

MiXCR, run by TCRdb on the multiplex PCR reads, gives a single entry per CDR3 protein. The sample carries around 150,000 distinct CDR3 sequences, about a fifth recorded once. This CDR3 has 14 residues. CDR1 and CDR2 from the germline V gene are SGHNT and YENEEA. Trimming took 3 bases from V and 7 from J, leaving 12 bases between them. For this clonotype: Its target is not known.

Breast cancer patients provided tissue from their axillary draining lymph nodes. This chain joins TRBV11-3 and TRBJ2-2, with D uncertain. The source is a female donor with breast cancer. Some clones in this sample may be carry-over from other donors' samples. The specimen sequenced was axillary lymph node tissue. CDR3 sequence reads: CASSFSPIGGELFF. The CDR3 nucleotides read TGTGCCAGCAGCTTCAGCCCCATAGGCGGGGAGCTGTTTTTT.